What follows are 3 T cell receptor beta chains derived from one specimen sequenced in a study of control samples from healthy donors and cancer patients. Libraries were prepared by immunoSEQ multiplex PCR; TCRdb keeps only in-frame clonotypes and omits some of them. The table records some 140,000 clones, roughly 92% of them present only once. The sample consisted of blood. The receptor source for this set is a man under 40 in good health.

The rearrangement uses TRBV11-3 and TRBJ1-1; D gene unclear. This CDR3 has 14 residues. Looked up from germline, CDR1 is SGHNT and CDR2 is YENEEA. V was pared by 8 bases and J by 0 bases, with 13 bases between. In nucleotides, the CDR3 is TGTGCCAGCCAAGACAACCGGTTGAACACTGAAGCTTTCTTT. Translated: CASQDNRLNTEAFF.

The chain joins TRBV28 to TRBJ1-1; possibly TRBD1 for D (5 bases). Per the germline V gene, CDR1 is MDHEN and CDR2 is SYDVKM. Trimming shortened V by 6 bases and J by 1 base, and 9 bases separated the two germline ends. The CDR3 has 13 amino acids. The CDR3 coding sequence is TGTGCCAGCAGCGGAGGGGCGAACACTGAAGCTTTCTTT. Its protein is CASSGGANTEAFF.

The chain joins TRBV18 to TRBJ2-1; no definite D call. In germline, CDR1 is KGHSH, CDR2 LQKENI. The CDR3 spans 14 residues. V lost 3 bases and J 4 bases, leaving 10 bases between the germline ends. The CDR3 loop reads CASSPFSYYNEQFF. CDR3 nucleotide sequence: TGTGCCAGCTCACCTTTTTCATATTACAATGAGCAGTTCTTC.